The T cell receptor (beta chain) described here comes from a study of cytomegalovirus exposure and HLA in healthy donors. The PCR had 60 Vbeta and 13 Jbeta primers. Libraries were prepared by immunoSEQ multiplex PCR; TCRdb keeps only in-frame clonotypes and omits some of them. This repertoire shows some 160,000 clones, 77% found once; its top ten account for 1.5% to 2%. Germline CDR1 and CDR2: GTSNPN and SVGIG (reference sequence). The CDR3 has 14 amino acids. The ends lost 3 bases at V and 5 bases at J; junction bases unmatched: 6. This sequence originates from a woman aged 25 to 45 in good health and CMV-seronegative. The sequencing input was PBMCs. The genes are TRBV30 and TRBJ1-2; 10 nucleotides agree with TRBD1. The CDR3 spells CAWSPDRGLYGYTF. CDR3 nucleotides: TGTGCCTGGAGCCCCGACAGGGGGCTGTATGGCTACACCTTC.